The following is a T cell receptor beta chain sequence with its context. Its antigen is as yet unknown. Trimming took 3 bases from V and 6 from J; bases not matched to a gene: 0. The CDR3 extends over 13 amino acids. Germline CDR1 is SGDLS and CDR2 is YYNGEE. The data originate from a study of cytomegalovirus exposure and HLA in healthy donors. Researchers ran the PCR with 60 Vbeta and 13 Jbeta primers. Sequenced by immunoSEQ multiplex PCR; TCRdb stores in-frame clones only, minus some. The table records just over 150,000 clones, roughly 80% of them present only once. Study-level points and caveats: At a 0.05 false discovery rate, a later analysis found some 18,000 TCR beta sequences to be associated with HLA alleles.

The specimen was PBMCs. This chain uses TRBV9 with TRBJ2-1; TRBD2 agrees at 10 bases. This clonotype originated in a male donor in good health and CMV-seropositive. The CDR3 DNA is TGTGCCAGCAGCGGGACTAGCGGCAATGAGCAGTTCTTC. Its protein product is CASSGTSGNEQFF.